The clone carrying this TCR beta chain was seen more than once but under ten times. The antigen remains unidentified. The V and J ends lost 2 bases and 2 bases, in that order; junction bases with no gene match: 17. The germline CDR1 and CDR2 sequences are KGHSH and LQKENI. The CDR3 covers 21 residues. The donors belonged to the roughly 110-subject validation cohort, separate from the approximately 700-subject first cohort. These data originate in a study of cytomegalovirus exposure and HLA in healthy donors. General study results and limits: The study designated fewer than 200 TCR beta chains cytomegalovirus-associated. Testing in vitro showed a few CMV-associated chains specific for CMV antigens.

Profiling relied on immunoSEQ multiplex PCR, and the TCRdb table lists in-frame clones only, not all of them. The sample has about 240,000 clones; approximately 86% are singletons. The V and J genes are TRBV18 and TRBJ2-7, with 14 bases identical to TRBD2. The sample was PBMCs. The source is a woman aged 25-40 years in good health and CMV-seropositive. The CDR3, as DNA: TGTGCCAGCTCACCAGGGACTAGCGGGAGTACCCCAATTTCTAATCCCTACGAGCAGTACTTC. This codes for CASSPGTSGSTPISNPYEQYF.